The rows below give T cell receptor beta chains drawn from one sample of a study of shared clonotypes between healthy human individuals. The protocol was immunoSEQ multiplex PCR, while the TCRdb copy is restricted to in-frame clones and leaves out a portion. This table holds more than 2 million clones, approximately 96% found once. The sequencing input was naive CD4+ T cells sorted from blood. The origin of the receptors is a man younger than 30 in good health. Each CDR3 is given with its conserved first and last residue. Fields, in order: D gene, V gene, J gene, CDR3 protein, CDR3 DNA. A D gene is named only where the DNA matches it firmly.

D gene: TRBD2; V gene: TRBV5-1; J gene: TRBJ2-5; CDR3 protein: CASSLGQGGSQETQYF; CDR3 DNA: TGCGCCAGCAGCTTGGGCCAGGGAGGGTCCCAAGAGACCCAGTACTTC
D gene: NA; V gene: TRBV7-2; J gene: TRBJ2-7; CDR3 protein: CASSSDRSSYEQYF; CDR3 DNA: TGTGCCAGCAGCTCCGACAGGAGCTCCTACGAGCAGTACTTC
D gene: NA; V gene: TRBV11-2; J gene: TRBJ2-5; CDR3 protein: CASSLDLANPRETQYF; CDR3 DNA: TGTGCCAGCAGCTTAGATTTGGCTAATCCCCGGGAGACCCAGTACTTC
D gene: NA; V gene: TRBV5-8; J gene: TRBJ1-6; CDR3 protein: CASSLRGVYNSPLHF; CDR3 DNA: TGTGCCAGCAGCCTACGAGGGGTATATAATTCACCCCTCCACTTT
D gene: NA; V gene: TRBV20-1; J gene: TRBJ2-7; CDR3 protein: CSASRGGKQYF; CDR3 DNA: TGCAGTGCTAGTAGGGGGGGCAAGCAGTACTTC
D gene: NA; V gene: TRBV4-1; J gene: TRBJ1-1; CDR3 protein: CASSQDTGASEAFF; CDR3 DNA: TGCGCCAGCAGCCAAGATACCGGGGCTTCTGAAGCTTTCTTT
D gene: TRBD2; V gene: TRBV19; J gene: TRBJ2-7; CDR3 protein: CASSATSGYEQYF; CDR3 DNA: TGTGCCAGTAGTGCCACTAGCGGCTACGAGCAGTACTTC
D gene: TRBD2; V gene: TRBV19; J gene: TRBJ2-7; CDR3 protein: CASSKGTSGRIGEQYF; CDR3 DNA: TGTGCCAGTAGTAAGGGGACTAGCGGGAGAATCGGCGAGCAGTACTTC
D gene: TRBD2; V gene: TRBV10-2; J gene: TRBJ2-7; CDR3 protein: CASSASSGSRSRYEQYF; CDR3 DNA: TGCGCCAGCAGTGCGTCTAGCGGGAGTAGATCTAGGTACGAGCAGTACTTC
D gene: NA; V gene: TRBV11-1; J gene: TRBJ2-7; CDR3 protein: CASSLADPAYEQYF; CDR3 DNA: TGTGCCAGCAGCTTAGCGGACCCAGCCTACGAGCAGTACTTC